A single sample gave rise to the 26 T cell receptor beta chains below, sequenced in a study of T-cell reconstitution after alpha-beta-depleted transplantation in children. This sample's TCRbeta library carried unique molecular identifier barcodes. MiXCR, applied by TCRdb to the PCR reads, yields one record per CDR3 protein. This sample has 250,000 to 300,000 distinct CDR3 sequences, with 9.5% to 10% found just once. The input for sequencing was PBMCs from the stem cell graft donor, taken from the stem cell graft. The receptors derive from a human donor who donated a stem cell graft to a child with SCID.

The table lists this clonotype with a few counts. This chain connects TRBV7-3 to TRBJ2-1, with TRBD1 identical over 7 bases. Trimming took 2 bases from V and 9 from J; bases not matched to a gene: 13. The CDR3 loop spans 16 amino acids. Germline V gene lookup returns CDR1 SGHTA and CDR2 FQGTGA. The CDR3 nucleotides are TGTGCCAGCAGCTTATGGTTCGGGCAGGGGGTGAGTGAGCAGTTCTTC. Encoded protein: CASSLWFGQGVSEQFF.

In this sample, this clonotype turned up a few times. The chain couples TRBV12-3 or TRBV12-4 to TRBJ1-1; D remains unclear. Trimming took off 2 bases at V and 4 bases at J, with 14 bases between the two ends. The CDR3 loop spans 15 amino acids. The CDR3 DNA sequence: TGTGCCAGCAGTTTACCTCTTCGCGGAAGCACTGAAGCTTTCTTT. It codes for CASSLPLRGSTEAFF.

This clonotype was seen many times. The chain carries TRBV20-1 and TRBJ2-1; possible D gene TRBD2, 6 bases. Trimming left V 0 bases short and J 4 bases short, with 19 bases between. CDR1 is DFQATT and CDR2 is SNEGSKA in the germline V gene (reference sequence). The CDR3 runs to 17 residues. The CDR3 protein is CSARDQKLAGGYNEQFF. In DNA, the CDR3 is TGCAGTGCTAGAGATCAAAAACTAGCTGGGGGGTACAATGAGCAGTTCTTC.

This clonotype was counted ten times or more. The chain employs TRBV20-1 and TRBJ1-1, with 7 bases that match TRBD1. The CDR3 contains 14 residues. The V segment lost 6 bases and the J segment 0 bases; nucleotides outside the gene matches: 7. CDR1 and CDR2 from the germline V gene are DFQATT and SNEGSKA (reference sequence). The DNA for the CDR3 is TGCAGTGCCGGAACGGGACAGTTGAACACTGAAGCTTTCTTT. It codes for CSAGTGQLNTEAFF.

This clonotype was picked up many times. The CDR3 spells CASSQVTGGSSSYNEQFF. In nucleotides, the CDR3 is TGTGCCAGCAGCCAAGTCACAGGGGGCTCCAGCTCCTACAATGAGCAGTTCTTC. The V gene is TRBV14, the J gene TRBJ2-1, with 9 positions matching TRBD1. The V segment lost 1 base and the J segment 0 bases; nucleotides outside the gene matches: 7. Germline V CDR1 and CDR2: SGHDN, FVKESK. This CDR3 contains 18 residues.

The chain recombines TRBV3-1 with TRBJ1-4; no firm D call. The V end lost 5 bases, the J end lost 8 bases, and 12 bases lay between the germline ends. CDR3 length: 13 residues. Germline V gene sequence: CDR1 LGHDT, CDR2 YNNKEL (reference sequence). The CDR3 loop reads CASSFRGEEKLFF. Here the CDR3 DNA reads TGTGCCAGCAGCTTCCGCGGGGAGGAAAAACTGTTTTTT.

This clonotype was counted at least ten times. J is TRBJ1-2 and V is TRBV29-1; TRBD1 might be the D (5 bases). The CDR3 runs 14 residues. The V end lost 3 bases, the J end lost 4 bases, and 15 bases lay between the germline ends. In germline, CDR1 is SQVTM, CDR2 ANQGSEA. CDR3 DNA sequence: TGCAGCGTTGAGACGGGGCCCCCCTCCTATGGCTACACCTTC. This translates into CSVETGPPSYGYTF.

This clonotype was observed a few times. V gene TRBV4-1 combines with J gene TRBJ2-7, with D possibly TRBD1 on 6 matching bases. Germline V gene lookup returns CDR1 MGHRA and CDR2 YSYEKL. V dropped 1 base and J dropped 3 bases, with 13 bases sitting between them. The CDR3 has 15 amino acids. The CDR3: CASSQVDRDIYEQYF. CDR3 DNA sequence: TGCGCCAGCAGCCAAGTGGACAGAGATATCTACGAGCAGTACTTC.

This chain links TRBV3-1 with TRBJ2-7; possibly TRBD1 or TRBD2 for D (5 bases each). Germline V lookup: CDR1 LGHDT, CDR2 YNNKEL (reference sequence). This CDR3 comprises 16 residues. Trimming pared 2 bases from V and 3 bases from J, leaving 17 bases between. DNA of the CDR3: TGTGCCAGCAGCCAAACCGGGACGGGCCCTCACTACGAGCAGTACTTC. As protein: CASSQTGTGPHYEQYF.

This clonotype was counted between two and nine times. The rearrangement joins TRBV6-1 to TRBJ2-1; no clear D. Germline assignment: CDR1 MNHNS and CDR2 SASEGT. This CDR3 region has 13 residues. The V end lost 5 bases, the J end lost 6 bases, and 11 bases lay between the germline ends. Here the CDR3 DNA reads TGTGCCAGCAGTAGACCCCCCGGCAATGAGCAGTTCTTC. This translates into CASSRPPGNEQFF.

This clonotype occurred many times. The CDR3 loop reads CASSLAASNEQFF. The CDR3 region has the DNA TGTGCCAGCAGCTTGGCCGCAAGTAATGAGCAGTTCTTC. This chain links TRBV5-6 with TRBJ2-1; D uncertain. The V end was cut by 0 bases, the J end by 7 bases, with 8 bases between. Germline CDR1 SGHDT, CDR2 YYEEEE. This CDR3 has 13 residues.

This chain joins TRBV29-1 and TRBJ2-7; the D call may be TRBD1 or TRBD2 (5 bases each). V was trimmed by 6 bases and J by 2 bases, leaving 14 bases between them. Germline CDR1 reads SQVTM; CDR2 reads ANQGSEA. The length of the CDR3 is 13 residues. The CDR3 nucleotides are TGCAGCGTGACCGGGACGGTGACCTACGAGCAGTACTTC. Amino acids: CSVTGTVTYEQYF.

This clonotype was counted a few times. The chain uses TRBV7-9 and TRBJ2-1, with a possible D match to TRBD1 (6 bases). V was trimmed by 5 bases and J by 10 bases, leaving 24 bases between them. The CDR3 runs 16 residues. Looked up from germline, CDR1 is SEHNR and CDR2 is FQNEAQ (reference sequence). Written as DNA, the CDR3 is TGTGCCAGCAGCAGAGACAGGAAACCCGTTCTGGGAGAGCAGTTCTTC. Amino acid sequence: CASSRDRKPVLGEQFF.

The table lists this clonotype with a few counts. V is TRBV2 and J is TRBJ1-1; D is undetermined. V was clipped by 8 bases and J by 6 bases, with 19 bases between them. The CDR3 consists of 14 residues. Germline-derived CDR1 and CDR2 are SNHLY and FYNNEI. CDR3 residues: CASLEFGVFSEAFF. CDR3 nucleotide sequence: TGTGCCAGCCTTGAGTTTGGTGTATTCTCTGAAGCTTTCTTT.

This clonotype was seen a few times. The genes are TRBV19 and TRBJ2-1, with D uncertain. The CDR3 is 13 amino acids. Between the trimmed V and J ends, which lost 5 bases and 0 bases, there was a span of 5 bases. Germline lookup yields CDR1 LNHDA and CDR2 SQIVND (reference sequence). The CDR3 DNA reads TGTGCCAGTAGTCCTATCTCCTACAATGAGCAGTTCTTC. Its protein product is CASSPISYNEQFF.

The CDR3 spells CASRPPAGRNTEAFF. CDR3 nucleotides: TGTGCCAGCAGACCTCCCGCGGGGAGGAACACTGAAGCTTTCTTT. V gene TRBV12-3 or TRBV12-4 combines with J gene TRBJ1-1; the D is unclear. The CDR3 contains 15 residues. Trimming shortened V by 6 bases and J by 1 base, and 15 bases separated the two germline ends.

The V call is TRBV10-3, the J call TRBJ2-1, with a weak D call TRBD2 (7 bases). V was shortened by 4 bases and J by 2 bases, with 15 bases between the two germline ends. Germline CDR1 is ENHRY and CDR2 is SYGVKD. The CDR3 length is 16 residues. CDR3 sequence: CAISGGGQSTYNEQFF. The DNA for the CDR3 is TGTGCCATCAGTGGGGGGGGGCAATCCACCTACAATGAGCAGTTCTTC.

This clonotype was seen repeatedly, ten times or more. This chain links TRBV7-6 with TRBJ2-2; possibly TRBD2 for D (5 bases). The CDR3 consists of 18 residues. Looked up from germline, CDR1 is SGHVS and CDR2 is FNYEAQ. Deletions cut 4 bases from V and 6 bases from J, with 24 bases between. DNA of the CDR3: TGTGCCAGCAGCTCTCAAACTCAAAGCGGATTTTGGGCCGGGGAGCTGTTTTTT. Translated: CASSSQTQSGFWAGELFF.

The sample holds a few counts of this clonotype. V and J are TRBV11-2 and TRBJ1-1; TRBD1 aligns across 7 bases. The J segment lost 0 bases and the V segment lost 5 bases, leaving 15 bases of the junction unmatched. The CDR3 loop spans 18 amino acids. Germline V gene data show CDR1 as SGHAT and CDR2 as FQNNGV. CDR3 nucleotide sequence: TGTGCCAGCAGCCGCGCGACAGGGAAGGGGCCTATGAACACTGAAGCTTTCTTT. It translates to CASSRATGKGPMNTEAFF.

The V call is TRBV5-1, the J call TRBJ1-4; D not resolved. The CDR3 totals 14 residues. Deletions cut 0 bases from V and 8 bases from J, with 11 bases between. Germline lookup yields CDR1 SGHRS and CDR2 YFSETQ. CDR3 sequence: CASSLVVAEEKLFF. CDR3 coding DNA: TGCGCCAGCAGCTTGGTGGTCGCGGAGGAAAAACTGTTTTTT.

This chain joins TRBV25-1 and TRBJ2-1; the D is unclear. The CDR3 has 14 amino acids. V was clipped by 3 bases and J by 8 bases, with 14 bases between them. Germline V gene data show CDR1 as MGHDK and CDR2 as SYGVNS. The CDR3 DNA is TGTGCCAGCAGTGATTCCCCCCCCGGCGATGAGCAGTTCTTC. It is translated as CASSDSPPGDEQFF.

The sample holds a few counts of this clonotype. This chain joins TRBV15 and TRBJ2-1, with a weak D call TRBD1 (5 bases). CDR3 length: 14 residues. The germline V gene has CDR1 LNHNV and CDR2 YYDKDF (reference sequence). Trimming took off 0 bases at V and 9 bases at J, with 12 bases between the two ends. The CDR3 bases are TGTGCCACCAGCAGAGATGGGGCTTGGGGTGAGCAGTTCTTC. Its protein product is CATSRDGAWGEQFF.

In its sample, this clonotype was seen a few times. The V gene is TRBV12-3 or TRBV12-4, the J gene TRBJ1-3, with a weak D call TRBD1 (6 bases). The CDR3 loop spans 13 amino acids. Trimming removed 5 bases at V and 2 bases at J, with 7 bases between. CDR3 protein: CASSPGAGNTIYF. The CDR3 DNA reads as TGTGCCAGCAGTCCAGGGGCTGGAAACACCATATATTTT.

The rearrangement uses TRBV18 and TRBJ2-7; the D gene is possibly TRBD1 (5 bases). The CDR3 covers 17 residues. CDR1 is KGHSH, CDR2 LQKENI, per germline. Trimming pared 3 bases from V and 0 bases from J, leaving 18 bases between. CDR3 coding DNA: TGTGCCAGCTCACCTGGAACCCCAGGGCCTATCTCCTACGAGCAGTACTTC. Protein sequence: CASSPGTPGPISYEQYF.

This clonotype was observed at least ten times. The genes are TRBV6-1 and TRBJ1-5; the match to TRBD1 covers 7 bases. The CDR3 covers 16 residues. The junction had 9 bases not matched to a gene; V was cut back by 0 bases and J by 7 bases. Germline lookup yields CDR1 MNHNS and CDR2 SASEGT. CDR3 loop: CASSEARRQGGQPQHF. CDR3 in DNA: TGTGCCAGCAGTGAAGCCCGCCGACAGGGAGGGCAGCCCCAGCATTTT.

The chain is built from TRBV7-9 and TRBJ2-1; 10 bases are shared with TRBD1. The length of the CDR3 is 16 residues. Germline V gene sequence: CDR1 SEHNR, CDR2 FQNEAQ (reference sequence). V dropped 6 bases and J dropped 4; count of bases not matched to a gene: 9. The CDR3 reads CASSQSGTGAYNEQFF. CDR3 DNA: TGTGCCAGCAGTCAGTCCGGGACAGGGGCTTACAATGAGCAGTTCTTC.